The rows below give T cell receptor beta chains drawn from one sample of a study of regulatory T cells in long-lasting Graves disease. From the multiplex PCR reads, TCRdb called clonotypes with MiXCR, one entry per CDR3 protein. Of approximately 380,000 distinct CDR3 sequences in the sample, less than 25% were seen once. The material was peripheral blood mononuclear cells (PBMCs), obtained when the disease was refractory, from a patient treated with antithyroid drugs. The receptors originated from a female donor with Graves disease. Each CDR3 is given with its conserved first and last residue. D genes are given only for firm matches. Size is omitted from some rows. Given values are once, few, many or a class for expanded clones.

TRBD1	TRBV9	TRBJ1-4	NA	CASSPQGAAGEKLFF	TGTGCCAGCAGCCCACAGGGGGCGGCCGGTGAAAAACTGTTTTTT
TRBD1	TRBV18	TRBJ2-7	few	CASSPPWDRAYEQYF	TGTGCCAGCTCACCACCGTGGGACAGGGCCTACGAGCAGTACTTC
NA	TRBV7-2	TRBJ2-7	NA	CASSFNRPTYEQYF	TGTGCCAGCAGCTTTAACAGACCTACCTACGAGCAGTACTTC
TRBD2	TRBV7-2	TRBJ2-1	NA	CASSPPLGTTPDLEDEQFF	TGTGCCAGCAGCCCCCCTCTAGGGACTACTCCGGATTTGGAGGATGAGCAGTTCTTC
TRBD1	TRBV7-2	TRBJ2-3	NA	CASSPGTAQYF	TGTGCCAGCAGCCCTGGGACAGCGCAGTATTTT
NA	TRBV20-1	TRBJ2-7	NA	CSARVRGSLYEQYF	TGCAGTGCTAGAGTACGAGGGAGTCTCTACGAGCAGTACTTC
TRBD1	TRBV28	TRBJ1-2	many	CASSLWTGVGGYTF	TGTGCCAGCAGTTTATGGACAGGGGTCGGAGGCTACACCTTC
NA	TRBV4-3	TRBJ2-5	NA	CASSQGRAGRGETQYF	TGCGCCAGCAGCCAAGGTAGAGCAGGAAGGGGAGAGACCCAGTACTTC
NA	TRBV7-8	TRBJ2-1	NA	CASSHRRAAYNEQFF	TGTGCCAGCAGCCATCGGCGGGCCGCCTACAATGAGCAGTTCTTC
TRBD1	TRBV19	TRBJ1-1	NA	CASSIVKGAQNTEAFF	TGTGCCAGTAGTATAGTGAAGGGGGCGCAGAACACTGAAGCTTTCTTT
TRBD2	TRBV30	TRBJ2-2	NA	CAWSPWASGHSNTGELFF	TGTGCCTGGAGTCCATGGGCTAGCGGGCACTCGAACACCGGGGAGCTGTTTTTT
NA	TRBV7-2	TRBJ1-5	NA	CASSLDQGSNQPQHF	TGTGCCAGCAGCTTGGACCAGGGAAGCAATCAGCCCCAGCATTTT
TRBD1	TRBV30	TRBJ2-2	few	CAWRGQGANTGELFF	TGTGCCTGGAGGGGACAGGGAGCGAACACCGGGGAGCTGTTTTTT
TRBD1	TRBV9	TRBJ1-1	few	CASSVGGGRGDTEAFF	TGTGCCAGCAGCGTAGGAGGGGGCAGGGGGGACACTGAAGCTTTCTTT
TRBD1	TRBV6-2/TRBV6-3	TRBJ2-7	NA	CASRTTGGPEQYF	TGTGCCAGCCGAACGACAGGGGGCCCCGAGCAGTACTTC
TRBD1	TRBV7-2	TRBJ1-3	few	CASRQGALGNTIYF	TGTGCCAGCAGACAGGGGGCGCTTGGAAACACCATATATTTT
NA	TRBV20-1	TRBJ2-7	NA	CSAMNGNSDYEQYF	TGCAGTGCAATGAACGGGAATTCGGACTACGAGCAGTACTTC
NA	TRBV10-3	TRBJ1-3	NA	CAISDNGGTIYF	TGTGCCATCAGTGATAACGGGGGCACCATATATTTT
NA	TRBV20-1	TRBJ1-1	many	CSATPQGLNTEAFF	TGCAGTGCTACACCCCAGGGACTGAACACTGAAGCTTTCTTT
TRBD1	TRBV12-3/TRBV12-4	TRBJ2-7	NA	CASSSTTGGNEQYF	TGTGCCAGCAGTTCCACCACAGGGGGAAACGAGCAGTACTTC
NA	TRBV20-1	TRBJ2-1	NA	CSARDRGMGQGAYNEQFF	TGCAGTGCTAGAGATCGAGGCATGGGGCAGGGCGCGTACAATGAGCAGTTCTTC
TRBD1	TRBV11-2	TRBJ1-1	many	CATSGTGIRGKAFF	TGTGCCACCTCGGGGACAGGGATCAGAGGGAAAGCTTTCTTT
NA	TRBV7-9	TRBJ2-7	NA	CASSRTAAGEQYF	TGTGCCAGCAGCCGGACAGCCGCGGGCGAGCAGTACTTC
TRBD2	TRBV7-9	TRBJ2-7	NA	CASSEVKRGSYEQYF	TGTGCCAGCAGCGAGGTCAAGCGGGGATCCTACGAGCAGTACTTC
NA	TRBV7-2	TRBJ1-5	NA	CASSLAPNQPQHF	TGTGCCAGCAGCTTAGCCCCCAATCAGCCCCAGCATTTT
NA	TRBV4-3	TRBJ2-7	few	CASSQDMSYEQYF	TGCGCCAGCAGCCAAGATATGTCCTACGAGCAGTACTTC
NA	TRBV24-1	TRBJ2-5	many	CATSDFRQETQYF	TGTGCCACCAGTGATTTTCGCCAAGAGACCCAGTACTTC
TRBD1	TRBV7-8	TRBJ1-3	NA	CASSLERTGGEDTIYF	TGTGCCAGCAGCTTAGAAAGGACAGGGGGTGAGGACACCATATATTTT
NA	TRBV3-1	TRBJ2-7	NA	CASSQEGVADSYEQYF	TGTGCCAGCAGCCAAGAGGGGGTAGCGGACTCCTACGAGCAGTACTTC
NA	TRBV11-2	TRBJ2-2	many	CASSPRVTTGELFF	TGTGCCAGCAGCCCCAGGGTCACCACCGGGGAGCTGTTTTTT
TRBD2	TRBV20-1	TRBJ2-7	many	CSAVLAGGLEQYF	TGCAGTGCCGTACTAGCGGGAGGTCTTGAGCAGTACTTC
TRBD2	TRBV7-8	TRBJ2-5	many	CASSQRAGEAETQYF	TGTGCCAGCAGCCAAAGAGCGGGAGAAGCAGAGACCCAGTACTTC
NA	TRBV7-2	TRBJ2-2	few	CASSQRRGNTGELFF	TGTGCCAGCAGCCAGCGGAGGGGAAACACCGGGGAGCTGTTTTTT
NA	TRBV2	TRBJ1-5	many	CASTPWGVEDQPQHF	TGTGCCAGCACGCCCTGGGGGGTAGAGGATCAGCCCCAGCATTTT
NA	TRBV20-1	TRBJ2-5	few	CSATGYQETQYF	TGCAGTGCTACCGGGTACCAAGAGACCCAGTACTTC
NA	TRBV18	TRBJ1-1	few	CASSRNSGDTEAFF	TGTGCCAGCTCCCGAAATAGCGGGGACACTGAAGCTTTCTTT
NA	TRBV7-2	TRBJ2-7	many	CASSLVQGSVYEQYF	TGTGCCAGCAGCTTAGTTCAGGGGAGCGTTTACGAGCAGTACTTC
TRBD2	TRBV29-1	TRBJ2-2	NA	CSVAHLPGLASSFANTGELFF	TGCAGCGTTGCACACCTCCCGGGACTAGCGTCATCGTTCGCGAACACCGGGGAGCTGTTTTTT
NA	TRBV6-1	TRBJ2-7	many	CASTGSYEQYF	TGTGCCAGCACGGGCAGCTACGAGCAGTACTTC
TRBD2	TRBV7-3	TRBJ2-3	NA	CASSFGSGSKTDTQYF	TGTGCCAGCAGCTTTGGTAGCGGGAGTAAAACAGATACGCAGTATTTT
TRBD1	TRBV19	TRBJ1-5	many	CASRSQGANGQPQHF	TGTGCCAGTAGATCCCAGGGGGCGAACGGTCAGCCCCAGCATTTT
NA	TRBV27	TRBJ1-1	NA	CASSRVQTGPGGAFF	TGTGCCAGCAGCCGAGTGCAAACCGGACCCGGTGGAGCTTTCTTT
TRBD1	TRBV20-1	TRBJ1-1	few	CSARGTGEAFF	TGCAGTGCTAGAGGGACAGGGGAAGCTTTCTTT
TRBD2	TRBV6-1	TRBJ2-5	NA	CASSPISGSRLETQYF	TGTGCCAGCAGTCCCATAAGCGGGAGTCGGCTGGAGACCCAGTACTTC
NA	TRBV28	TRBJ1-3	many	CASGGVGNTIYF	TGTGCCAGCGGAGGGGTGGGAAACACCATATATTTT
TRBD1	TRBV12-3/TRBV12-4	TRBJ1-1	few	CASRPWDRGGRAFF	TGTGCCAGCAGACCTTGGGACAGGGGTGGTCGCGCTTTCTTT